What follows describes a single TCR beta chain. The same CDR3 can be traced to other DNA sequences in this sample. The data are from a study of blood T cell repertoires in COVID-19. Trimming removed 1 base from V and 5 bases from J, with 8 bases in between. CDR3 length equals 13 residues. CDR1 is LGHDT, CDR2 YNNKEL, per germline (reference sequence). In Seattle, patients joined the study during active infection and were tracked longitudinally. Here immunoSEQ multiplex PCR was the method, and the copy in TCRdb shows in-frame clones only, minus some. This table has 100,000 to 150,000 clones, about four fifths appearing once.

The sequencing input was peripheral blood. This receptor was taken from a man between 25 and 39 years old with COVID-19, enrolled during active disease. The chain recombines TRBV3-1 (or the pseudogene TRBV3-2) with TRBJ1-1; D ambiguous. The CDR3 nucleotides read TGTGCCAGCAGCCAAGTCAGAGGGACTGAAGCTTTCTTT. Residues: CASSQVRGTEAFF.